This T cell receptor (beta chain) was obtained from a study of response to subunit inactivated influenza vaccine. Note on this clonotype: Its antigen is not known.

Study-wide findings and caveats: The study's authors posited that every seasonal influenza vaccination enlists few new T cells.

The CDR3 has 15 residues. V was clipped by 6 bases and J by 6 bases; unmatched bases: 10. The germline V gene encodes CDR1 LNHDA and CDR2 SQIVND (reference sequence). One entry per CDR3 protein results from TCRdb running MiXCR on the RT-PCR reads. Here the sample spans 200,000 to 250,000 distinct CDR3 sequences, 9.5% to 15% being singletons. The specimen comprised non-naive T cells sorted from PBMCs, sampled around 15 days before vaccination. The TCR originated in a man aged 50 or older who received an inactivated influenza vaccine. V and J are TRBV19 and TRBJ1-2; 10 positions agree with TRBD1. For the CDR3, the DNA is TGTGCCAGTAGGGACGACCGGGACAGGGGTGATGGCTACACCTTC. This translates into CASRDDRDRGDGYTF.